This T cell receptor (beta chain) was recovered during a study of neoadjuvant nivolumab and ipilimumab in lung cancer. Study conclusions and caveats: Higher pretherapy blood TCR richness went with higher resected-tumor richness. TCR clonality did not significantly correlate with pathologic tumor regression. Resected tumors had greater TCR richness and clonality than uninvolved lung. TCR sequencing covered a small number of samples.

This clone was recorded a few times. What it binds is not known. This table comes from immunoSEQ multiplex PCR, and its TCRdb copy is limited to in-frame clones, with some not included. The profile covers approximately 23,000 clones, with approximately 77% appearing a single time and about 23% taken by the ten largest. The sequenced sample was peripheral blood, obtained before neoadjuvant nivolumab, alone or with ipilimumab. This TCR derives from an adult with non-small cell lung cancer.

The DNA of the CDR3 is TGTGCCAGTCGTCACGGGAGCACAGATACGCAGTATTTT. Translation: CASRHGSTDTQYF. The chain links TRBV19 to TRBJ2-3, with D hard to call. The CDR3 length is 13 residues. Germline lookup yields CDR1 LNHDA and CDR2 SQIVND (reference sequence). With 8 bases removed from V and 0 bases from J, the gap between germline ends came to 9 bases.